This TCR beta chain was sequenced for a study of OX40 agonist ivuxolimab in advanced cancers. Study summary: Intravenous ivuxolimab at 0.01 to 10 mg/kg was given to patients every 2 weeks.

Only in-frame clones appear in the TCRdb table, and some are missing; sequencing was by immunoSEQ multiplex PCR. The table lists roughly 50,000 clones, roughly 77% of them singletons. Comments on this clone: Its target is unknown.

Study-level points and caveats: Part of the nonresponder group also had normalized T-cell clonal expansion that was low. Which antigen the expanded peripheral T cells recognized is unknown.

The length of the CDR3 is 15 residues. With 4 bases clipped from V and 0 bases from J, the junction kept 4 bases outside the gene matches. Germline CDR1 is SGHAT and CDR2 is FQNNGV. The sequence was obtained from an adult with an advanced solid tumor such as melanoma, head and neck, liver or kidney cancer. The chain carries TRBV11-2 and TRBJ1-1; 8 bases align to TRBD1. The specimen comprised CD4+ or CD8+ T cells sorted from blood, sampled in a trial of the OX40 agonist ivuxolimab. DNA of the CDR3: TGTGCCAGCAGCTCCGGACAGGGATTGAACACTGAAGCTTTCTTT. This codes for CASSSGQGLNTEAFF.